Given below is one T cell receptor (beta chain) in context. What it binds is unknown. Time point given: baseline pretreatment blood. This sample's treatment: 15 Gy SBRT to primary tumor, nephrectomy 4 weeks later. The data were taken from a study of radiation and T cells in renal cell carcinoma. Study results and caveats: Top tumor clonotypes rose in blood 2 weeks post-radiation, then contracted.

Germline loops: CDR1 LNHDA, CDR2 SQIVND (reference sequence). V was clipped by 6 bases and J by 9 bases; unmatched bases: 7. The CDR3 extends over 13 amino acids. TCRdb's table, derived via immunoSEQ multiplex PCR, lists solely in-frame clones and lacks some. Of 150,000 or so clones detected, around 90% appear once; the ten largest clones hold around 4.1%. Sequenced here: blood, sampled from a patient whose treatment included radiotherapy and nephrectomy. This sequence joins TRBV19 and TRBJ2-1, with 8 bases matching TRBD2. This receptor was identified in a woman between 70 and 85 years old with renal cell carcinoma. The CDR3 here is CASRLLAAGEQFF. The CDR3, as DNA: TGTGCCAGTAGGCTACTAGCGGCGGGTGAGCAGTTCTTC.